These 7 T cell receptor beta chains share one sample of origin, sequenced in a study of CD8 T cells in Susac syndrome. Random hexamers were used to reverse transcribe 0.5 to 1 ug of RNA. TCRdb reprocessed the immunoSEQ multiplex PCR reads via MiXCR and lists one record per CDR3 protein. The sample has roughly 150,000 distinct CDR3 sequences, approximately 96% seen once. The material sequenced was CD4+ T cells from PBMCs. These TCRs come from a human donor with Susac syndrome.

The chain carries TRBV3-1 and TRBJ1-2; 7 bases match TRBD1. CDR1 is LGHDT, CDR2 YNNKEL, per germline (reference sequence). V trimming: 8 bases; J trimming: 8 bases; junction bases outside the gene matches: 8. The CDR3 consists of 12 residues. The CDR3 spells CASSPTGNGYTF. For the CDR3, the DNA is TGTGCCAGCTCACCGACAGGGAACGGCTACACCTTC. Supplemented by reference TRBV3-1 and TRBJ1-2, the full variable domain reads DTAVSQTPKYLVTQMGNDKSIKCEQNLGHDTMYWYKQDSKKFLKIMFSYNNKELIINETVPNRFSPKSPDKAHLNLHINSLELGDSAVYFCASSPTGNGYTFGSGTRLTVV.

The chain joins TRBV2 to TRBJ2-6; 8 nucleotides agree with TRBD2. The CDR3 has 17 residues. The germline V gene encodes CDR1 SNHLY and CDR2 FYNNEI. V lost 6 bases to trimming and J lost 2 bases; unmatched junction nucleotides: 9. The CDR3 is CASSETSAFPGANVLTF. The CDR3 DNA is TGTGCCAGCAGCGAGACTAGCGCTTTCCCTGGGGCCAACGTCCTGACTTTC. Filled out from reference TRBV2 and TRBJ2-6, the complete variable domain reads EPEVTQTPSHQVTQMGQEVILRCVPISNHLYFYWYRQILGQKVEFLVSFYNNEISEKSEIFDDQFSVERPDGSNFTLKIRSTKLEDSAMYFCASSETSAFPGANVLTFGAGSRLTVL.

The chain employs TRBV20-1 and TRBJ2-5, with TRBD2 matching 15 bases. This CDR3 is 17 amino acids long. With V trimmed by 6 bases and J by 0 bases, 8 bases remained unmatched. From germline, CDR1 is DFQATT and CDR2 SNEGSKA (reference sequence). The CDR3 coding sequence is TGCAGTGCCCAGGGGACTAGCGGGGGGTTGTACCAAGAGACCCAGTACTTC. The encoded protein is CSAQGTSGGLYQETQYF.

V and J are TRBV4-3 and TRBJ2-7, with D hard to call. The CDR3 is made up of 14 amino acids. Germline V gene lookup returns CDR1 LGHNA and CDR2 YSLEER. Trimming took 0 bases from V and 0 from J, leaving 6 bases between them. The CDR3 sequence: CASSQDFRSYEQYF. CDR3 bases: TGCGCCAGCAGCCAAGATTTCCGCTCCTACGAGCAGTACTTC.

As DNA, the CDR3 is TGTGCCAGCAGTGGTTGGGTAGAGGAGACCCAGTACTTC. Its protein product is CASSGWVEETQYF. The chain carries TRBV28 and TRBJ2-5; D remains ambiguous. The germline gives CDR1 MDHEN, CDR2 SYDVKM. V shed 5 bases and J shed 5 bases, with 12 bases lying between them. The CDR3 is 13 amino acids.

This clonotype was observed once. CDR3 bases: TGCAGTGCTAACGCAGGGACAGGCGGCACAGATACGCAGTATTTT. It encodes CSANAGTGGTDTQYF. V is TRBV20-1 and J is TRBJ2-3, with 8 positions matching TRBD1. The CDR3 is 15 residues long. V shed 4 bases, J shed 1 base, and the junction held 7 bases outside the gene matches. CDR1 and CDR2 (germline): DFQATT, SNEGSKA (reference sequence).

The rearrangement uses TRBV9 and TRBJ2-7; TRBD1 agrees at 11 bases. The V gene's germline CDR1 is SGDLS and CDR2 YYNGEE. The CDR3 runs to 17 residues. Trimming removed 0 bases from V and 7 bases from J; junction bases left unmatched: 12. The CDR3, as DNA: TGTGCCAGCAGCGTAGAACCGCCGGGACAGGGGGGAGAGGAGCAGTACTTC. Protein sequence: CASSVEPPGQGGEEQYF.